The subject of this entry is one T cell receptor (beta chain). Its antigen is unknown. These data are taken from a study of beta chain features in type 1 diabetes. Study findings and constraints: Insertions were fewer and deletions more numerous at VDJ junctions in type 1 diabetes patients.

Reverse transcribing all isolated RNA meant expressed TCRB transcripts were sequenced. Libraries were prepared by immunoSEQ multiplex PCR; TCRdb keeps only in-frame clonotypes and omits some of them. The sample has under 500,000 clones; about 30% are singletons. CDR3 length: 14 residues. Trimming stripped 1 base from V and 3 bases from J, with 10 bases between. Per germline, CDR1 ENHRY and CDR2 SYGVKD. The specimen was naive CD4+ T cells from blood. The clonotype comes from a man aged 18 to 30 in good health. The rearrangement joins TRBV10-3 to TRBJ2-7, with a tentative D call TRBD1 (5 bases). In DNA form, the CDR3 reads TGTGCCATCAGTGAGTTCACAGGTGGCTACGAGCAGTACTTC. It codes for CAISEFTGGYEQYF.